The clone carrying this T cell receptor beta chain was found once. Assay: immunoSEQ multiplex PCR; the TCRdb copy retains only in-frame clones and omits some. The sample has fewer than 90,000 clones, 87% seen once; the top ten hold roughly 23%. The length of the CDR3 is 16 residues. Germline V gives CDR1 LGHDT, CDR2 YNNKEL (reference sequence). Trimming cost V 1 base and J 8 bases; bases outside gene matches: 7. These data belong to a study of T cell responses to AZD1222 COVID-19 vaccine. The TCR sequence derives from an adult in good health. The sample here was peripheral blood, taken on day 0 of AZD1222 vaccination. The chain recombines TRBV3-1 (or the pseudogene TRBV3-2) with TRBJ1-4; 10 bases fit TRBD1. CDR3 in DNA: TGTGCCAGCAGCCAAGCTCGGACAGGGGGGGGAGAAAAACTGTTTTTT. This encodes CASSQARTGGGEKLFF.